This TCR beta chain appears in the sequencing data of a study of T-cell memory formation after mild COVID-19. The CDR3 runs to 15 residues. Germline V gene data show CDR1 as MNHEY and CDR2 as SVGEGT. The V and J ends lost 5 bases and 3 bases respectively, with 17 bases between them. Study-level results: CD8+ contracting clones occupied EMRA, while CD4+ ones occupied mainly CM and EM. Nothing confirmed that second-wave clones peaking on day 37 were specific for SARS-CoV-2. The finding that pre-infection memory included some responding clones suggested that cross-reactive memory joined.

Constant-segment primers and 5'RACE yielded cDNA libraries for TCR alpha and TCR beta, each carrying sample barcodes and UMIs. TCRdb re-called the 5' RACE reads with MiXCR, one entry per CDR3 protein. The data contain about 250,000 distinct CDR3 sequences, approximately 18% of them singletons. This clonotype showed up just a few times. Its antigen is unknown. The TCR comes from a man younger than 35 who had mild COVID-19 (a few samples of this study predate the infection). Cell type and time point are not known. The sequencing sample was made of PBMCs or a T cell subset sorted from them (not recorded which). V and J are TRBV6-2 or TRBV6-3 and TRBJ2-7; D gene uncertain. CDR3 sequence: CASSGQADRIYEQYV. The CDR3 DNA is TGTGCCAGCAGTGGGCAGGCGGACCGGATCTACGAGCAGTACGTC.